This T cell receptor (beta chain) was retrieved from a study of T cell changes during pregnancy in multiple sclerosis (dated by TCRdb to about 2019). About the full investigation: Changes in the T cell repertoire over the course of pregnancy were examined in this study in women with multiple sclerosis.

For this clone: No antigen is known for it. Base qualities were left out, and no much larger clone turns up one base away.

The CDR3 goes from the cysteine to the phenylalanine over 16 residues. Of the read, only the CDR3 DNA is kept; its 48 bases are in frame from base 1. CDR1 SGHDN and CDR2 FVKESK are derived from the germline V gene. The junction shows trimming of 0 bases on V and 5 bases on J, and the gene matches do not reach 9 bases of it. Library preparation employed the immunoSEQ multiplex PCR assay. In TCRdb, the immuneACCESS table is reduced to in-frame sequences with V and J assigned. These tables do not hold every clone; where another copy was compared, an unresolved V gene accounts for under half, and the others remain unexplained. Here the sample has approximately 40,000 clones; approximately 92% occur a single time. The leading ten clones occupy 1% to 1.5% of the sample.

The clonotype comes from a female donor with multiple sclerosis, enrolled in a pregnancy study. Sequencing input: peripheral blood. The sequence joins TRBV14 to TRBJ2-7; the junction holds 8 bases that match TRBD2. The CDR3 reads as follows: CASSQDGTGGAHEQYF. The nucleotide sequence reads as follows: TGTGCCAGCAGCCAAGATGGAACGGGAGGGGCCCACGAGCAGTACTTC.